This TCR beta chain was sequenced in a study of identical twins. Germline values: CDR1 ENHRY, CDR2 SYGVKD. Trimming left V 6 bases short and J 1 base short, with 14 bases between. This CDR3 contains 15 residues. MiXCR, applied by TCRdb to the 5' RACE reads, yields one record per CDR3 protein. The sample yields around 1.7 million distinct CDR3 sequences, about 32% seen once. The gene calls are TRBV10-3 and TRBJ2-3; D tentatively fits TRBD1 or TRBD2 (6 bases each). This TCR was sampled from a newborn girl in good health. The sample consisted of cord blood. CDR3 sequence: CAISGTEGGTDTQYF. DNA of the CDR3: TGTGCCATCAGCGGAACGGAGGGGGGCACAGATACGCAGTATTTT.